This T cell receptor (beta chain) was profiled in a study of shared clonotypes between healthy human individuals. Clones were read by immunoSEQ multiplex PCR, and TCRdb kept only the in-frame ones, dropping some. The sample records roughly 1,600,000 clones, approximately 98.5% being singletons. CDR3 length equals 13 residues. Trimming removed 3 bases from V and 1 base from J, with 9 bases in between. Per germline, CDR1 SQVTM and CDR2 ANQGSEA. Specimen: naive CD4+ T cells sorted from blood. Subset here: CD45RA+ positively selected. V usage is TRBV29-1 and J usage is TRBJ2-5; D gene uncertain. This TCR came from a man aged 25 to 45 in good health. CDR3 protein: CSVDKSVQETQYF. As DNA, the CDR3 is TGCAGCGTTGATAAATCAGTCCAAGAGACCCAGTACTTC.